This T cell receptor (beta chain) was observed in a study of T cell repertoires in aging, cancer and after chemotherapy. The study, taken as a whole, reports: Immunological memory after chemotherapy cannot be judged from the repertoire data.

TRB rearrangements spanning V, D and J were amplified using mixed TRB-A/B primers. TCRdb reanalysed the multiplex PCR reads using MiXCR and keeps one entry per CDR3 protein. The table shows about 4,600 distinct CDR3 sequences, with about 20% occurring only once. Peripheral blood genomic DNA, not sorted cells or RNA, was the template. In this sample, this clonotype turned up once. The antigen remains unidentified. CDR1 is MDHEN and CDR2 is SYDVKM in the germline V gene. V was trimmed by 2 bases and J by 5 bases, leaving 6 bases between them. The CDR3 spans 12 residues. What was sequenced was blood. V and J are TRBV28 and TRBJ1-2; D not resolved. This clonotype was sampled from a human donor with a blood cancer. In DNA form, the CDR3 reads TGTGCCAGCAGTTTACGGCAGTATGGCTACACCTTC. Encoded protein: CASSLRQYGYTF.